This T cell receptor (beta chain) was obtained from a study of OX40 agonist ivuxolimab in advanced cancers. Study overall: Patients were given ivuxolimab, an antibody that agonizes OX40 (CD134). The study reported partial responses in three patients: one hepatocellular carcinoma, two cutaneous melanoma. Whole-study results and caveats: It was also the case that some nonresponders had low normalized T-cell clonal expansion. Blood T cells, both CD4+ and CD8+, expanded clonally by week 6 at 0.1 to 3.0 mg/kg.

TCRdb's table, derived via immunoSEQ multiplex PCR, lists solely in-frame clones and lacks some. The table lists approximately 70,000 clones, 75% to 95% of them singletons. The V end lost 2 bases, the J end lost 8 bases, and 18 bases lay between the germline ends. The germline V gene has CDR1 MNHEY and CDR2 SVGAGI. The CDR3 has 16 amino acids. In the case of this clone: Its target is unknown.

The V gene is TRBV6-5, the J gene TRBJ2-2; the D gene is possibly TRBD2 (6 bases). The sequence derives from an adult with an advanced solid tumor such as melanoma, head and neck, liver or kidney cancer. Sequences were derived from CD4+ or CD8+ T cells sorted from blood, sampled in a trial of the OX40 agonist ivuxolimab. The CDR3 is CASSYTNWRGGGELFF. CDR3 DNA sequence: TGTGCCAGCAGTTACACCAATTGGAGGGGCGGGGGGGAGCTGTTTTTT.